The 13 T cell receptor beta chains presented below share a single source sample, sequenced in a study of CD8 T cells in Susac syndrome. With random hexamers, reverse transcription was performed on 0.5 to 1 ug of RNA. One entry per CDR3 protein results from TCRdb running MiXCR on the immunoSEQ multiplex PCR reads. The sample yields roughly 80,000 distinct CDR3 sequences, approximately 95% seen once. Sample: CD8+ T cells from PBMCs. These TCRs come from a human donor with Susac syndrome.

V usage is TRBV6-5 and J usage is TRBJ1-2, with no clear D. Germline CDR1 MNHEY, CDR2 SVGAGI. The CDR3 is 13 amino acids. Trimming left V 0 bases short and J 6 bases short, with 8 bases between. The chain's CDR3 is CASSYSTGNGYTF. Written as DNA, the CDR3 is TGTGCCAGCAGTTACTCGACCGGGAATGGCTACACCTTC.

CDR3 protein: CASRRAGVRTQYF. In nucleotides, the CDR3 is TGTGCCAGCCGAAGGGCCGGTGTCAGGACCCAGTACTTC. J is TRBJ2-5 and V is TRBV27; D not certain. Trimming removed 8 bases from V and 7 bases from J, with 17 bases in between. CDR1 and CDR2 (germline): MNHEY, SMNVEV (reference sequence). The CDR3 sequence is 13 residues long.

This clonotype was seen only once. V is TRBV29-1 and J is TRBJ2-3; D remains unclear. V lost 6 bases to trimming and J lost 4 bases, with 20 bases between them. Per germline, CDR1 SQVTM and CDR2 ANQGSEA. The CDR3 is 15 residues long. CDR3 in DNA: TGCAGCGTATCGTTGGGAAGTGTGCCCCCAGATACGCAGTATTTT. Translating gives CSVSLGSVPPDTQYF.

The chain couples TRBV10-2 to TRBJ2-1, with TRBD1 as a possible D gene (7 bases). V lost 9 bases and J lost 4, with 16 bases in between. Per the germline V gene, CDR1 is WSHSY and CDR2 is SAAADI. This CDR3 has 14 residues. The CDR3 DNA reads TGCGCCAGTAGGGGGGACAGTCTATACAATGAGCAGTTCTTC. Protein sequence: CASRGDSLYNEQFF.

V gene TRBV9 combines with J gene TRBJ1-5; D may be TRBD1 (6 bases). The V end was cut by 3 bases, the J end by 4 bases, with 11 bases between. CDR1 and CDR2 (germline): SGDLS, YYNGEE. The CDR3 has 14 residues. The CDR3 loop reads CASSAQGSNQPQHF. The CDR3 DNA reads TGTGCCAGCAGCGCGCAGGGGTCAAATCAGCCCCAGCATTTT.

V usage is TRBV28 and J usage is TRBJ2-5; D ambiguous. The J call is in doubt because the DNA end fits TRBJ2-1 better. The length of the CDR3 is 13 residues. Germline V CDR1 and CDR2: MDHEN, SYDVKM. The CDR3 loop is CASSFLDGHPQFF. The DNA for the CDR3 is TGTGCCAGCAGTTTCCTGGACGGGCACCCCCAGTTCTTC.

This chain links TRBV25-1 with TRBJ2-7; D is uncertain. The CDR3 sequence is 12 residues long. Per germline, CDR1 MGHDK and CDR2 SYGVNS. V lost 2 bases and J lost 3, with 5 bases in between. The CDR3 spells CASSEVLYEQYF. CDR3 nucleotides: TGTGCCAGCAGTGAAGTTCTCTACGAGCAGTACTTC.

The chain combines TRBV29-1 with TRBJ2-2, with 12 bases that match TRBD1. The CDR3 length is 18 residues. Germline trimming cut 7 bases from V and 3 bases from J; bases unmatched to any gene: 15. Germline V lookup: CDR1 SQVTM, CDR2 ANQGSEA. CDR3 in DNA: TGCAGCGGGGCCGGGACAGGGGGCGACCACCTCGACACCGGGGAGCTGTTTTTT. Amino acid sequence: CSGAGTGGDHLDTGELFF.

CDR3 residues: CASSQEVFGGGAWDTQYF. CDR3 bases: TGTGCCAGCAGCCAAGAAGTCTTCGGCGGGGGGGCATGGGATACGCAGTATTTT. The chain employs TRBV3-1 and TRBJ2-3; 9 bases are shared with TRBD2. CDR1 LGHDT and CDR2 YNNKEL come from the germline V gene (reference sequence). This CDR3 comprises 18 residues. The V gene end was trimmed by 0 bases and the J gene end by 6 bases; junction bases not matched to a gene: 13.

This rearrangement joins TRBV21-1 to TRBJ2-3; the table's D call of TRBD2 was not tested on the DNA. TRBV21-1 constitutes a pseudogene. The CDR3 covers 16 residues. Written as DNA, the CDR3 is TGTGCCAGCAGCCCAGGGAGGACAAGCGTCCCAGATACGCAGTATTTT. This gives the protein CASSPGRTSVPDTQYF.

The chain combines TRBV29-1 with TRBJ2-2, with D unclear. V was cut by 5 bases and J by 5 bases, with 9 bases left in between. The CDR3 runs to 12 residues. CDR1 and CDR2 (germline): SQVTM, ANQGSEA. CDR3 DNA sequence: TGCAGCGTTTTTTGGGGAACCGGGGAGCTGTTTTTT. This sequence encodes CSVFWGTGELFF.

The chain uses TRBV28 and TRBJ1-1; 12 bases align to TRBD1. Germline values: CDR1 MDHEN, CDR2 SYDVKM. The CDR3 is made up of 14 amino acids. Losses at the gene ends were 2 bases for V and 8 bases for J; bases not matched to a gene: 3. CDR3: CASSLRGQGAEAFF. In DNA form, the CDR3 reads TGTGCCAGCAGTTTAAGGGGACAGGGGGCCGAAGCTTTCTTT.

This chain joins TRBV11-2 and TRBJ2-3; 9 bases agree with TRBD1. Losses at the gene ends were 3 bases for V and 4 bases for J; bases not matched to a gene: 5. This CDR3 has 15 residues. Per the germline V gene, CDR1 is SGHAT and CDR2 is FQNNGV. The DNA of the CDR3 is TGTGCCAGCAGCTTTACAGGGGGCAGGGCAGATACGCAGTATTTT. Translating gives CASSFTGGRADTQYF.